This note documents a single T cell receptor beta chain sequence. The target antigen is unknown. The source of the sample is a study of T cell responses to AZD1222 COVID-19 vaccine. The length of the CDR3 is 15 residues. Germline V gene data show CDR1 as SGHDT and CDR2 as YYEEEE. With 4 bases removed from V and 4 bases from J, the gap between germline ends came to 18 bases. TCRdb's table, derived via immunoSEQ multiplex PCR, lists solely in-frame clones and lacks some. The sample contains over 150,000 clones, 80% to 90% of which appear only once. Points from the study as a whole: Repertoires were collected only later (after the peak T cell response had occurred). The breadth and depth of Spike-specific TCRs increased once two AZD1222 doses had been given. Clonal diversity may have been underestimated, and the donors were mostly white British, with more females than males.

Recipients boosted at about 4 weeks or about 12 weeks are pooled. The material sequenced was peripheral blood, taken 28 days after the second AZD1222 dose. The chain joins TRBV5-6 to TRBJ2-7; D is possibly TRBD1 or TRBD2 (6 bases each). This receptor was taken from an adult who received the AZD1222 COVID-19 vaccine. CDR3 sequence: CASSPGPGAQYEQYF. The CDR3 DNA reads TGTGCCAGCAGCCCAGGCCCGGGGGCCCAATACGAGCAGTACTTC.